These T cell receptor beta chains were read from a single sample in a study of T cell responses to AZD1222 COVID-19 vaccine. Sequencing was performed with immunoSEQ multiplex PCR; in TCRdb, only in-frame clones are kept and a portion is missing. The table lists under 80,000 clones, less than 85% of them singletons. Sequenced material: peripheral blood, taken on day 0 of MenACWY control vaccination. The receptors were sampled from an adult in good health. CDR3s include the opening cysteine and the closing phenylalanine or tryptophan. Fields, in order: CDR3 DNA, CDR3 protein, clone size, D gene, J gene, V gene. D genes are given only for firm matches. Expanded clones get a size class; other rows say once, few or many, or leave the size out.

cdr3_nt: TGTGCCAGCAGCTTAGACGCAAGCTCCTACAATGAGCAGTTCTTC; cdr3_aa: CASSLDASSYNEQFF; clone_size: .; d_call: .; j_call: TRBJ2-1; v_call: TRBV7-9
cdr3_nt: TGTGCCAGTAGTATAGTGGACCCCGGAGGAAGGTTGGGCTACACCTTC; cdr3_aa: CASSIVDPGGRLGYTF; clone_size: .; d_call: .; j_call: TRBJ1-2; v_call: TRBV19
cdr3_nt: TGTGCCAGCAGTACCGTAGTCAATGAGCAGTTCTTC; cdr3_aa: CASSTVVNEQFF; clone_size: .; d_call: .; j_call: TRBJ2-1; v_call: TRBV2
cdr3_nt: TGCAGTGCTACAAACACTGAAGCTTTCTTT; cdr3_aa: CSATNTEAFF; clone_size: .; d_call: .; j_call: TRBJ1-1; v_call: TRBV20-1
cdr3_nt: TGTGCCAGCAGCGGCATTAGCGGGGGGATTGCCCCCTACAATGAGCAGTTCTTC; cdr3_aa: CASSGISGGIAPYNEQFF; clone_size: .; d_call: TRBD2; j_call: TRBJ2-1; v_call: TRBV7-2
cdr3_nt: TGTGCCAGCTCACCCTCGAGGACAGTAACAGATACGCAGTATTTT; cdr3_aa: CASSPSRTVTDTQYF; clone_size: once; d_call: .; j_call: TRBJ2-3; v_call: TRBV18
cdr3_nt: TGTGCCAGCTCTCAACTAGCGGGGTCGCGCCGCACAGATACGCAGTATTTT; cdr3_aa: CASSQLAGSRRTDTQYF; clone_size: .; d_call: TRBD2; j_call: TRBJ2-3; v_call: TRBV18
cdr3_nt: TGTGCCACCAGCAGACACATAAAGAACACTGAAGCTTTCTTT; cdr3_aa: CATSRHIKNTEAFF; clone_size: .; d_call: .; j_call: TRBJ1-1; v_call: TRBV15
cdr3_nt: TGTGCCAGCAGTCCCGCCCCGTCCTACGAGCAGTACTTC; cdr3_aa: CASSPAPSYEQYF; clone_size: .; d_call: .; j_call: TRBJ2-7; v_call: TRBV2
cdr3_nt: TGCGCCAGCAGCCCGGGTAGGGACAGGTTCCGTTCAACTAATGAAAAACTGTTTTTT; cdr3_aa: CASSPGRDRFRSTNEKLFF; clone_size: .; d_call: TRBD1; j_call: TRBJ1-4; v_call: TRBV5-1
cdr3_nt: TGTGCCAGTAAGGGGAGGAACACTGAAGCTTTCTTT; cdr3_aa: CASKGRNTEAFF; clone_size: .; d_call: .; j_call: TRBJ1-1; v_call: TRBV11-3
cdr3_nt: TGTGCCAGCAGCCGCCCCCTGAGCCTCGCAGCCTACGAGCAGTACTTC; cdr3_aa: CASSRPLSLAAYEQYF; clone_size: once; d_call: .; j_call: TRBJ2-7; v_call: TRBV28
cdr3_nt: TGTGCCAGCAGCCCGGACCTCTATGGCTACACCTTC; cdr3_aa: CASSPDLYGYTF; clone_size: .; d_call: .; j_call: TRBJ1-2; v_call: TRBV5-4
cdr3_nt: TGTGCCAGCAGTCCCACAGGGCCGAGCAATGAGCAGTTCTTC; cdr3_aa: CASSPTGPSNEQFF; clone_size: few; d_call: .; j_call: TRBJ2-1; v_call: TRBV27
cdr3_nt: TGTGCCAGCAGCCAACCTGGGAGGGGGCTTACTGAAGCTTTCTTT; cdr3_aa: CASSQPGRGLTEAFF; clone_size: .; d_call: TRBD1; j_call: TRBJ1-1; v_call: TRBV3-1/TRBV3-2
cdr3_nt: TGTGCCAGTAGTAAACGAACGGGAGCGATACTAGCCAAAAACATTCAGTACTTC; cdr3_aa: CASSKRTGAILAKNIQYF; clone_size: .; d_call: .; j_call: TRBJ2-4; v_call: TRBV19
cdr3_nt: TGTGCCAGCAGCAAAGGGACTCAGGGGGCGAAAGCTTTCTTT; cdr3_aa: CASSKGTQGAKAFF; clone_size: .; d_call: TRBD1; j_call: TRBJ1-1; v_call: TRBV7-9
cdr3_nt: TGTGCCAGCAGGTCCTGGGTTAGCACAGATACGCAGTATTTT; cdr3_aa: CASRSWVSTDTQYF; clone_size: .; d_call: .; j_call: TRBJ2-3; v_call: TRBV5-4